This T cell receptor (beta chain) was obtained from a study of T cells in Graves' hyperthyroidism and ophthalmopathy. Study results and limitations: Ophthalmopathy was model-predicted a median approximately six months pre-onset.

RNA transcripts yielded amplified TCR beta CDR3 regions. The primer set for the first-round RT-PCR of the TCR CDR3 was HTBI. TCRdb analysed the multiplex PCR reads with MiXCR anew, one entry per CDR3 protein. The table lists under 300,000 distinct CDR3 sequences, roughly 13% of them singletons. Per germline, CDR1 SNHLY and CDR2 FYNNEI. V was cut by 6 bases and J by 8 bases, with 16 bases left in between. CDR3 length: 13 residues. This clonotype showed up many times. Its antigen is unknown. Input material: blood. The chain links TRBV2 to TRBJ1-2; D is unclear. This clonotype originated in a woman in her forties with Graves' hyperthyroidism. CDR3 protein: CASSLRFFEGYTF. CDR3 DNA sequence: TGTGCCAGCAGCCTACGATTCTTTGAGGGCTACACCTTC.